This is a list of T cell receptor beta chains from one sample in a study of identical twins. TCRdb called the 5' RACE reads again in MiXCR, with one record for every CDR3 protein. The sample lists about 220,000 distinct CDR3 sequences, 6.5% to 8.5% occurring once. The same sample was also studied in work on yellow fever vaccine responses in identical twins.

Sequenced material: memory (CD45RO+) T cells sorted from blood. The receptors here all came from a woman aged 18-29 years in good health. The CDR3 runs from the conserved cysteine through the conserved F or W. Each record gives: CDR3 protein, CDR3 DNA, clone size, D gene, V gene, J gene. The D gene is left open where the match is weak. Not every row has a clone size; where given, it reads once, few, many or a size class.

CDR3 protein: CASSLLAAGEPQHF; CDR3 DNA: TGTGCCAGCAGTTTATTGGCCGCCGGAGAGCCCCAGCATTTT; clone size: -; D gene: -; V gene: TRBV27; J gene: TRBJ1-5
CDR3 protein: CSARSWLAGASSTDTQYF; CDR3 DNA: TGCAGTGCTAGGTCTTGGCTAGCGGGAGCCAGTAGCACAGATACGCAGTATTTT; clone size: -; D gene: TRBD2; V gene: TRBV20-1; J gene: TRBJ2-3
CDR3 protein: CASSDLGGQLDYEQYF; CDR3 DNA: TGTGCCAGCAGCGACTTGGGGGGACAGCTAGACTACGAGCAGTACTTC; clone size: many; D gene: -; V gene: TRBV7-2; J gene: TRBJ2-7
CDR3 protein: CASSERAGGQETQYF; CDR3 DNA: TGTGCCAGCAGTGAACGGGCGGGGGGTCAGGAGACCCAGTACTTC; clone size: many; D gene: TRBD2; V gene: TRBV6-4; J gene: TRBJ2-5
CDR3 protein: CASSRYSRSSYNRPLHF; CDR3 DNA: TGTGCCAGCAGTCGCTACTCCCGGAGCTCCTATAACCGACCCCTCCACTTT; clone size: -; D gene: -; V gene: TRBV6-1; J gene: TRBJ1-6
CDR3 protein: CASSSTWGGQRRDNEQFF; CDR3 DNA: TGTGCCAGCAGCTCGACCTGGGGGGGGCAGCGGCGGGACAATGAGCAGTTCTTC; clone size: -; D gene: -; V gene: TRBV11-2; J gene: TRBJ2-1
CDR3 protein: CSVGRAPGETQYF; CDR3 DNA: TGCAGCGTGGGTAGAGCGCCAGGGGAGACCCAGTACTTC; clone size: -; D gene: -; V gene: TRBV29-1; J gene: TRBJ2-5
CDR3 protein: CSGRGLSETQYF; CDR3 DNA: TGCAGCGGCAGGGGGCTATCAGAGACCCAGTACTTC; clone size: -; D gene: TRBD1; V gene: TRBV29-1; J gene: TRBJ2-5
CDR3 protein: CASSLTGTNYNEQFF; CDR3 DNA: TGTGCCAGCAGTCTTACCGGGACCAACTACAATGAGCAGTTCTTC; clone size: many; D gene: -; V gene: TRBV4-2; J gene: TRBJ2-1
CDR3 protein: CASNTRGLAITGELFF; CDR3 DNA: TGTGCCAGCAACACCCGGGGCCTAGCGATCACCGGGGAGCTGTTTTTT; clone size: few; D gene: -; V gene: TRBV28; J gene: TRBJ2-2
CDR3 protein: CSVSGQGLAGGPDTQYF; CDR3 DNA: TGCAGTGTGTCGGGACAGGGACTAGCGGGAGGGCCAGATACGCAGTATTTT; clone size: -; D gene: TRBD2; V gene: TRBV20-1; J gene: TRBJ2-3
CDR3 protein: CASSEGDGYTF; CDR3 DNA: TGTGCCAGCAGCGAGGGGGATGGCTACACCTTC; clone size: few; D gene: -; V gene: TRBV7-9; J gene: TRBJ1-2
CDR3 protein: CSVRGGTRRDTQYF; CDR3 DNA: TGCAGCGTTCGAGGAGGTACCAGAAGAGATACGCAGTATTTT; clone size: many; D gene: -; V gene: TRBV29-1; J gene: TRBJ2-3
CDR3 protein: CAISESLQPTGELFF; CDR3 DNA: TGTGCCATCAGTGAGTCTTTGCAGCCGACCGGGGAGCTGTTTTTT; clone size: -; D gene: -; V gene: TRBV10-3; J gene: TRBJ2-2
CDR3 protein: CASSLGGSVSYEQYF; CDR3 DNA: TGCGCCAGCAGCTTGGGAGGGAGTGTATCCTACGAGCAGTACTTC; clone size: few; D gene: -; V gene: TRBV5-1; J gene: TRBJ2-7
CDR3 protein: CAISDRAEGEQYF; CDR3 DNA: TGTGCCATCAGTGATAGGGCAGAGGGTGAGCAGTACTTC; clone size: few; D gene: -; V gene: TRBV10-3; J gene: TRBJ2-7
CDR3 protein: CASSELPVSVYEQYF; CDR3 DNA: TGTGCCAGCAGTGAACTCCCTGTTTCGGTCTACGAGCAGTACTTC; clone size: -; D gene: -; V gene: TRBV6-1; J gene: TRBJ2-7
CDR3 protein: CASSQGGSGSTQETQYF; CDR3 DNA: TGTGCCAGCAGCCAAGGGGGGTCTGGAAGCACCCAAGAGACCCAGTACTTC; clone size: few; D gene: -; V gene: TRBV4-2; J gene: TRBJ2-5
CDR3 protein: CSALIGYTDTQYF; CDR3 DNA: TGCAGTGCCCTGATTGGTTACACAGATACGCAGTATTTT; clone size: -; D gene: -; V gene: TRBV20-1; J gene: TRBJ2-3
CDR3 protein: CSAPKAYSSYEQYF; CDR3 DNA: TGCAGTGCCCCGAAGGCCTATAGCTCCTACGAGCAGTACTTC; clone size: few; D gene: -; V gene: TRBV20-1; J gene: TRBJ2-7
CDR3 protein: CASGGTKKETQYF; CDR3 DNA: TGCGCCAGCGGAGGGACCAAAAAAGAGACCCAGTACTTC; clone size: -; D gene: -; V gene: TRBV5-1; J gene: TRBJ2-5
CDR3 protein: CASSFAGDEQYF; CDR3 DNA: TGTGCCAGCAGTTTTGCGGGGGACGAGCAGTACTTC; clone size: few; D gene: TRBD2; V gene: TRBV6-2/TRBV6-3; J gene: TRBJ2-7
CDR3 protein: CASSARQGLGNTIYF; CDR3 DNA: TGTGCCAGCAGCGCCCGACAGGGATTGGGAAACACCATATATTTT; clone size: -; D gene: TRBD1; V gene: TRBV3-1; J gene: TRBJ1-3
CDR3 protein: CASSLDLGATGELFF; CDR3 DNA: TGTGCCAGCAGCTTAGATCTTGGCGCAACCGGGGAGCTGTTTTTT; clone size: many; D gene: -; V gene: TRBV7-2; J gene: TRBJ2-2
CDR3 protein: CASSVRSSGEGNEQFF; CDR3 DNA: TGTGCCAGCAGCGTTAGGTCGTCAGGGGAGGGGAATGAGCAGTTCTTC; clone size: few; D gene: -; V gene: TRBV7-9; J gene: TRBJ2-1
CDR3 protein: CASSDFTGGTDTQYF; CDR3 DNA: TGTGCCAGCAGTGACTTTACAGGGGGCACAGATACGCAGTATTTT; clone size: few; D gene: TRBD1; V gene: TRBV6-4; J gene: TRBJ2-3
CDR3 protein: CALRDRVKETQYF; CDR3 DNA: TGCGCCCTTCGGGACAGGGTTAAAGAGACCCAGTACTTC; clone size: few; D gene: TRBD1; V gene: TRBV20-1; J gene: TRBJ2-5
CDR3 protein: CASSGELAAKNIQYF; CDR3 DNA: TGTGCCAGCAGTGGAGAATTAGCTGCCAAAAACATTCAGTACTTC; clone size: -; D gene: -; V gene: TRBV2; J gene: TRBJ2-4
CDR3 protein: CASSLDTANTEAFF; CDR3 DNA: TGCGCCAGCAGCTTAGACACGGCGAACACTGAAGCTTTCTTT; clone size: few; D gene: -; V gene: TRBV5-1; J gene: TRBJ1-1
CDR3 protein: CASSSGTYNEQFF; CDR3 DNA: TGCGCCAGCAGCTCCGGGACCTACAATGAGCAGTTCTTC; clone size: many; D gene: -; V gene: TRBV5-1; J gene: TRBJ2-1
CDR3 protein: CASSSQRNYNSPLHF; CDR3 DNA: TGCGCCAGCAGCTCCCAGCGGAACTATAATTCACCCCTCCACTTT; clone size: few; D gene: -; V gene: TRBV5-1; J gene: TRBJ1-6
CDR3 protein: CSARPPGTVTEAFF; CDR3 DNA: TGCAGTGCTCGACCACCAGGGACAGTCACTGAAGCTTTCTTT; clone size: few; D gene: TRBD1; V gene: TRBV20-1; J gene: TRBJ1-1
CDR3 protein: CASSTIIEETQYF; CDR3 DNA: TGTGCCAGCTCTACTATAATAGAGGAGACCCAGTACTTC; clone size: -; D gene: -; V gene: TRBV18; J gene: TRBJ2-5
CDR3 protein: CASSPAGQGNEQFF; CDR3 DNA: TGTGCCAGCTCACCAGCCGGACAGGGCAATGAGCAGTTCTTC; clone size: many; D gene: TRBD1; V gene: TRBV18; J gene: TRBJ2-1
CDR3 protein: CASSPNLSEQYF; CDR3 DNA: TGTGCCAGCTCACCTAACCTGTCCGAGCAGTACTTC; clone size: -; D gene: -; V gene: TRBV18; J gene: TRBJ2-7